Listed here are 28 T cell receptor beta chains from one sample, sequenced in a study of radiotherapy plus CTLA-4 blockade in lung cancer. Profiling relied on immunoSEQ multiplex PCR, and the TCRdb table lists in-frame clones only, not all of them. The profile shows around 80,000 clones, 78% of them singletons. This sample comprised peripheral blood, obtained from a patient treated with radiotherapy plus ipilimumab. The receptors were sampled from a human donor with non-small cell lung cancer whose response to radiotherapy plus ipilimumab could not be evaluated. Some clones in this sample may be carry-over from other donors' samples.

The V and J genes are TRBV7-8 and TRBJ2-5; 9 bases are a match to TRBD1. TRBJ2-7 explains the end of the DNA better; the J call may be wrong. The length of the CDR3 is 13 residues. Germline loops: CDR1 SGHVS, CDR2 FQNEAQ. Here the CDR3 reads CASSEGTGYEQYF. DNA for the CDR3: TGTGCCAGCAGCGAGGGGACAGGGTACGAGCAGTACTTC.

The chain has TRBV5-1 and TRBJ2-2; TRBD1 might be the D (5 bases). The germline V gene encodes CDR1 SGHRS and CDR2 YFSETQ. This CDR3 has 15 amino acids. V was clipped by 2 bases and J by 1 base, with 9 bases between them. CDR3 region: CASSLYGQNTGELFF. DNA for the CDR3: TGCGCCAGCAGCTTATACGGACAGAACACCGGGGAGCTGTTTTTT.

About this clone: The junction departs from germline at one end; a sequencing error may be responsible. The chain links TRBV28 to TRBJ1-3; tentative D call: TRBD1 (5 bases). CDR3 length equals 13 residues. Germline CDR1 reads MDHEN; CDR2 reads SYDVKM. CDR3 sequence reads: CASSLGGGSRGNF. Written as DNA, the CDR3 is TGTGCCAGCAGTTTAGGGGGGGGGTCTCGAGGAAATTTT.

The V and J genes are TRBV5-1 and TRBJ2-1; TRBD2 aligns across 8 bases. The CDR3 is 13 residues long. Germline CDR1 is SGHRS and CDR2 is YFSETQ. With 1 base clipped from V and 10 bases from J, the junction kept 4 bases outside the gene matches. CDR3 loop: CASSLREGREQFF. The CDR3 nucleotides are TGCGCCAGCAGCTTGCGGGAGGGCCGGGAGCAGTTCTTC.

This chain links TRBV5-1 with TRBJ2-5; TRBD2 matches at 13 bases. Germline trimming cut 0 bases from V and 5 bases from J; bases unmatched to any gene: 4. The CDR3 is 16 amino acids. In germline, CDR1 is SGHRS, CDR2 YFSETQ. CDR3 in DNA: TGCGCCAGCAGCTTGGGGACTAGCGGGGGTGTGGAGACCCAGTACTTC. The encoded protein is CASSLGTSGGVETQYF.

The rearrangement joins TRBV5-4 to TRBJ1-2; D not resolved. Per germline, CDR1 SGHNT and CDR2 YYREEE (reference sequence). The V and J ends lost 1 base and 2 bases respectively, with 9 bases between them. This CDR3 has 14 amino acids. CDR3 protein: CASSLPRGNYGYTF. The CDR3 DNA follows: TGTGCCAGCAGCTTGCCGCGCGGAAACTATGGCTACACCTTC.

This clone has a single count. The chain couples TRBV7-6 to TRBJ2-5; perhaps TRBD2 as D (6 bases). CDR3 length: 17 amino acids. Trimming left V 2 bases short and J 6 bases short, with 22 bases between. Germline V gene data show CDR1 as SGHVS and CDR2 as FNYEAQ. The CDR3 protein is CASSLRTGGERRQTQYF. The CDR3 DNA reads TGTGCCAGCAGCTTACGAACCGGGGGAGAGAGGAGGCAGACCCAGTACTTC.

This clone is large (0.1 to 1%) by share. Other DNA sequences in the same sample also yield this CDR3. CDR3 coding DNA: TGTGCCAGCAGCCCAGGGGATAATTCACCCCTCCACTTT. This encodes CASSPGDNSPLHF. The chain has TRBV5-6 and TRBJ1-6, with D perhaps TRBD1 (6 bases). The V and J ends lost 4 bases and 5 bases respectively, with 7 bases between them. Germline V gene lookup returns CDR1 SGHDT and CDR2 YYEEEE. The CDR3 runs to 13 residues.

The J gene is TRBJ1-2, the V gene TRBV29-1; 7 positions match TRBD1. The CDR3 runs 13 residues. J was trimmed by 4 bases and V by 2 bases; bases with no gene match: 4. Per the germline V gene, CDR1 is SQVTM and CDR2 is ANQGSEA. The CDR3 DNA sequence: TGCAGCGTTGAAAAGGGGGCAATCTATGGCTACACCTTC. Its translation is CSVEKGAIYGYTF.

V and J are TRBV4-3 and TRBJ2-1, with 10 bases matching TRBD2. The CDR3 covers 18 residues. Trimming at V came to 0 bases and at J to 7 bases, leaving 12 bases not matched to a gene. CDR1 and CDR2 from the germline V gene are LGHNA and YSLEER. CDR3 protein: CASSQDNRAGGVWNEQFF. The CDR3 DNA reads TGCGCCAGCAGCCAAGATAATCGAGCGGGGGGGGTTTGGAATGAGCAGTTCTTC.

The chain joins TRBV5-6 to TRBJ2-5; 10 bases are a match to TRBD2. Losses at the gene ends were 4 bases for V and 3 bases for J; bases not matched to a gene: 9. This CDR3 comprises 16 residues. CDR1 SGHDT and CDR2 YYEEEE come from the germline V gene. The CDR3 loop reads CASSLLAGGLKETQYF. For the CDR3, the DNA is TGTGCCAGCAGCCTATTAGCGGGGGGCCTTAAAGAGACCCAGTACTTC. The full variable domain, in which reference TRBV5-6 and TRBJ2-5 provide the parts outside the CDR3, is DAGVTQSPTHLIKTRGQQVTLRCSPKSGHDTVSWYQQALGQGPQFIFQYYEEEERQRGNFPDRFSGHQFPNYSSELNVNALLLGDSALYLCASSLLAGGLKETQYFGPGTRLLVL.

J is TRBJ1-5 and V is TRBV2; tentative D call: TRBD1 (6 bases). Deletions cut 6 bases from V and 6 bases from J, with 12 bases between. The CDR3 has 13 residues. CDR1 and CDR2 (germline): SNHLY, FYNNEI. The CDR3 is CASSPGVGQPQHF. In DNA, the CDR3 is TGTGCCAGCAGCCCAGGGGTGGGTCAGCCCCAGCATTTT. Full variable domain (rest looked up from reference TRBV2 and TRBJ1-5): EPEVTQTPSHQVTQMGQEVILRCVPISNHLYFYWYRQILGQKVEFLVSFYNNEISEKSEIFDDQFSVERPDGSNFTLKIRSTKLEDSAMYFCASSPGVGQPQHFGDGTRLSIL.

This clone has more than one count but fewer than ten. V gene TRBV7-2 combines with J gene TRBJ2-7; 7 nucleotides align to TRBD1. Germline V CDR1 and CDR2: SGHTA, FQGNSA. The V segment lost 4 bases and the J segment 0 bases; nucleotides outside the gene matches: 9. The CDR3 runs to 16 residues. The CDR3 region has the DNA TGTGCCAGCAGCTCGTGGACAGGTCCCAGCTCCTACGAGCAGTACTTC. Protein product: CASSSWTGPSSYEQYF.

This rearrangement joins TRBV28 to TRBJ2-5, with a weak D call TRBD1 (6 bases). CDR3 length: 13 residues. V lost 6 bases and J 3 bases, leaving 11 bases between the germline ends. The germline V gene has CDR1 MDHEN and CDR2 SYDVKM. The CDR3 region is CASSSRTEETQYF. In DNA, the CDR3 is TGTGCCAGCAGCTCGAGGACAGAAGAGACCCAGTACTTC.

Only a few counts were recorded for this clone. The chain recombines TRBV7-2 with TRBJ2-7, with D unclear. Trimming shortened V by 5 bases and J by 3 bases, and 17 bases separated the two germline ends. This CDR3 comprises 15 residues. The germline V gene encodes CDR1 SGHTA and CDR2 FQGNSA. The CDR3 region is CASSVEESPSYEQYF. CDR3 nucleotides: TGTGCCAGCAGCGTAGAGGAGTCCCCCAGCTACGAGCAGTACTTC. The full variable domain, rest sourced from reference TRBV7-2 and TRBJ2-7, is GAGVSQSPSNKVTEKGKDVELRCDPISGHTALYWYRQSLGQGLEFLIYFQGNSAPDKSGLPSDRFSAERTGGSVSTLTIQRTQQEDSAVYLCASSVEESPSYEQYFGPGTRLTVT.

The gene calls are TRBV19 and TRBJ1-3; D unresolved. The germline CDR1 and CDR2 sequences are LNHDA and SQIVND (reference sequence). The ends were cut back, 9 bases at V and 0 bases at J, with 9 bases in the middle. This CDR3 comprises 13 residues. The CDR3 DNA sequence: TGTGCCAGCAACTTGATCTCTGGAAACACCATATATTTT. Residues: CASNLISGNTIYF. The complete variable domain, with remaining parts taken from reference TRBV19 and TRBJ1-3, reads DGGITQSPKYLFRKEGQNVTLSCEQNLNHDAMYWYRQDPGQGLRLIYYSQIVNDFQKGDIAEGYSVSREKKESFPLTVTSAQKNPTAFYLCASNLISGNTIYFGEGSWLTVV.

This chain uses TRBV4-2 with TRBJ1-5, with D possibly TRBD1 on 6 matching bases. V dropped 4 bases and J dropped 3 bases, with 19 bases sitting between them. The CDR3 has 17 amino acids. The germline gives CDR1 LGHNA, CDR2 YNFKEQ. The CDR3 nucleotides read TGTGCCAGCAGCCGAGTGGGGGCAGGGGCCGACAATCAGCCCCAGCATTTT. Its protein is CASSRVGAGADNQPQHF.

This clone was observed a handful of times. The chain has TRBV11-1 and TRBJ2-2; D perhaps matches TRBD1 (6 bases). The CDR3 is 17 amino acids. Trimming left V 4 bases short and J 4 bases short, with 19 bases between. CDR1 is SGHAT and CDR2 is FQDESV in the germline V gene (reference sequence). CDR3 nucleotide sequence: TGTGCCAGCAGCTCCCAGAGGACAGTATGGGGCACCGGGGAGCTGTTTTTT. Translated: CASSSQRTVWGTGELFF.

The rearrangement uses TRBV7-9 and TRBJ2-1; tentatively, D is TRBD1 (5 bases). V was cut by 5 bases and J by 0 bases, with 14 bases left in between. Germline V gene lookup returns CDR1 SEHNR and CDR2 FQNEAQ (reference sequence). This CDR3 spans 16 amino acids. In DNA, the CDR3 is TGTGCCAGCAGCCCGCAAAGACAGATCTCCTACAATGAGCAGTTCTTC. Protein product: CASSPQRQISYNEQFF.

This chain uses TRBV4-3 with TRBJ1-4, with D tentatively TRBD1 (5 bases). The CDR3 consists of 14 residues. The germline V gene has CDR1 LGHNA and CDR2 YSLEER. Trimming took 6 bases from V and 7 from J, leaving 15 bases between them. CDR3 residues: CASRLQGGSEKLFF. The CDR3 DNA reads TGCGCCAGCAGACTCCAGGGAGGGAGTGAAAAACTGTTTTTT.

The chain employs TRBV13 and TRBJ2-7; maybe TRBD1 (6 bases). Looked up from germline, CDR1 is PRHDT and CDR2 is FYEKMQ (reference sequence). The CDR3 runs to 13 residues. V lost 4 bases and J 3 bases, leaving 10 bases between the germline ends. This chain's CDR3 is CASSSRDIYEQYF. In DNA form, the CDR3 reads TGTGCCAGCAGCTCCCGGGACATCTACGAGCAGTACTTC.

The CDR3 loop is CAWSGTGGAGGYTF. The CDR3 DNA reads as TGTGCCTGGAGTGGGACAGGGGGCGCGGGGGGCTACACCTTC. The chain links TRBV30 to TRBJ1-2; 11 bases map to TRBD1. Germline V gene sequence: CDR1 GTSNPN, CDR2 SVGIG (reference sequence). The CDR3 has 14 residues. J was trimmed by 8 bases and V by 1 base; bases with no gene match: 6.

J is TRBJ1-6 and V is TRBV18; 11 bases match TRBD1. After removal of 3 bases from V and 14 bases from J, the junction contained 9 bases not matched to a gene. The CDR3 covers 15 residues. Per the germline V gene, CDR1 is KGHSH and CDR2 is LQKENI. The CDR3 bases are TGTGCCAGCTCACCTCCGGGACAGGGGGTAGGGGCCCTCCACTTT. Amino acid sequence: CASSPPGQGVGALHF.

The J gene is TRBJ2-3, the V gene TRBV19; no reliable D call. Germline loops: CDR1 LNHDA, CDR2 SQIVND (reference sequence). V shed 7 bases and J shed 2 bases, with 16 bases lying between them. This CDR3 has 15 amino acids. Here the CDR3 reads CASTIRGLPTDTQYF. The CDR3 DNA reads as TGTGCCAGTACCATTAGAGGCTTACCCACAGATACGCAGTATTTT.

This clone was detected a few times. The gene calls are TRBV28 and TRBJ1-2; tentative D call: TRBD1 (5 bases). Trimming removed 3 bases from V and 7 bases from J, with 9 bases in between. Looked up from germline, CDR1 is MDHEN and CDR2 is SYDVKM. The CDR3 consists of 12 residues. The CDR3 region is CASSLTAGGYTF. The CDR3 DNA reads as TGTGCCAGCAGTTTGACAGCGGGTGGCTACACCTTC.

At least ten counts were recorded for this clone. This rearrangement joins TRBV7-9 to TRBJ2-3; possible D gene TRBD2, 7 bases. CDR3 length: 16 residues. Trimming cost V 0 bases and J 2 bases, with 12 bases left between them. CDR1 SEHNR and CDR2 FQNEAQ come from the germline V gene (reference sequence). CDR3 sequence: CASSLAGGGPTDTQYF. CDR3 DNA sequence: TGTGCCAGCAGCTTAGCTGGGGGGGGCCCCACAGATACGCAGTATTTT.

This clone turned up a few times. This sequence joins TRBV28 and TRBJ2-7, with 7 nucleotides matching TRBD1. The CDR3 sequence is 15 residues long. CDR1 is MDHEN and CDR2 is SYDVKM in the germline V gene. The trim removed 6 bases at V and 0 bases at J, leaving 8 bases unmatched. The CDR3 DNA reads TGTGCCAGCAGATCATGGACAGGAAACTCCTACGAGCAGTACTTC. Encoded protein: CASRSWTGNSYEQYF.

This clone was found once. The chain couples TRBV11-3 to TRBJ2-6; TRBD1 is a possible D gene (6 bases). The germline V and J ends were trimmed by 3 bases and 3 bases, with 18 bases remaining between them. The CDR3 is made up of 18 amino acids. Germline V gene sequence: CDR1 SGHNT, CDR2 YENEEA. The CDR3 here is CASSFGRGRGYGANVLTF. DNA for the CDR3: TGTGCCAGCAGCTTTGGCAGGGGACGCGGTTATGGGGCCAACGTCCTGACTTTC.